This record looks at one TCR beta chain sequence and its context. V shed 6 bases and J 5 bases; nucleotides not matched to a gene: 9. The CDR3 extends over 15 amino acids. Germline V gene data show CDR1 as MDHEN and CDR2 as SYDVKM. Some clones are missing from TCRdb's copy, which holds only in-frame ones; the method was immunoSEQ multiplex PCR. The table lists 350,000 to 400,000 clones, about nine tenths of them singletons. Treatment in this sample: roughly 18 received Ad26.COV2.S at low or high dose, single or two shots; a few received placebo; per-sample allocation not given. Repertoires come from day 63 after the first vaccine or placebo injection. This record belongs to a study of Ad26.COV2.S vaccination and SARS-CoV-2 variants.

The material sequenced was peripheral blood, taken in a trial of Ad26.COV2.S vaccine versus placebo. V is TRBV28 and J is TRBJ2-3; 9 bases are shared with TRBD2. This TCR came from a person aged 18-60 years who received the Ad26.COV2.S COVID-19 vaccine or a placebo. This chain's CDR3 is CASSPAGAGGDTQYF. The CDR3 DNA reads as TGTGCCAGCAGCCCCGCCGGAGCGGGAGGAGATACGCAGTATTTT.